This T cell receptor (beta chain) stems from a study of shared clonotypes between healthy human individuals. The repertoire was sequenced with immunoSEQ multiplex PCR; TCRdb's copy has only in-frame clones and lacks some. Among a few million clones listed, approximately 93% were seen once. CDR1 is MDHEN and CDR2 is SYDVKM in the germline V gene. This CDR3 region has 13 residues. Trimming took off 6 bases at V and 5 bases at J, with 14 bases between the two ends. The specimen sequenced was naive CD4+ T cells from PBMCs. Described subset: CD45RA+ positively selected. The rearrangement uses TRBV28 and TRBJ2-7; no firm D call. The origin of this receptor is a man between 18 and 29 years old in good health. Some clones in this sample may be carry-over from other donors' samples. CDR3 in amino acids: CASSPDTFNEQYF. DNA of the CDR3: TGTGCCAGCAGCCCCGACACCTTTAACGAGCAGTACTTC.